This is a list of T cell receptor beta chains from one sample in a study of cytomegalovirus exposure and HLA in healthy donors. TCRdb's table, derived via immunoSEQ multiplex PCR, lists solely in-frame clones and lacks some. The sample lists around 150,000 clones; roughly four fifths were seen once. Specimen: PBMCs. The receptors were gathered from a woman under 30 in good health and CMV-seronegative. CDR3s include the opening cysteine and the closing phenylalanine or tryptophan. D genes are given only for firm matches. Expanded clones get a size class; other rows say once, few or many, or leave the size out.

v_call	d_call	j_call	clone_size	cdr3_nt	cdr3_aa
TRBV6-5	TRBD1	TRBJ1-2	NA	TGTGCCAGCAGTTCACAGGGGGCGCCGGGCTATGGCTACACCTTC	CASSSQGAPGYGYTF
TRBV6-1	NA	TRBJ2-7	NA	TGTGCCAGCAGTGAAGCATATTTCCCTTATAGCTCCTACGAGCAGTACTTC	CASSEAYFPYSSYEQYF
TRBV18	NA	TRBJ1-1	NA	TGTGCCAGCTCACCAGTGGATCTGCAGGGCCATGTGAACACTGAAGCTTTCTTT	CASSPVDLQGHVNTEAFF
TRBV5-8	NA	TRBJ1-1	NA	TGTGCCAGCAGCGATATGGGCCTCGGGAACACTGAAGCTTTCTTT	CASSDMGLGNTEAFF
TRBV7-3	NA	TRBJ2-7	few	TGTGCCAGCAGCTTAAGCGGAAACTCCTACGAGCAGTACTTC	CASSLSGNSYEQYF
TRBV2	NA	TRBJ1-2	NA	TGTGCCAGCAGTGGGGCAGGGATAGGCTATGGCTACACCTTC	CASSGAGIGYGYTF
TRBV5-6	NA	TRBJ1-1	NA	TGTGCCAGCAGCCCTGGAGGGGATCGGTTCAAGGGAGCTTTCTTT	CASSPGGDRFKGAFF
TRBV6-1	NA	TRBJ1-5	NA	TGTGCCAGCAGTGAGGGCGAAGGAGGTCAGCCCCAGCATTTT	CASSEGEGGQPQHF
TRBV2	TRBD2	TRBJ2-1	NA	TGTGCCAGCAGAAGCCCAGCGGGGGGGGCAAGGAATGAGCAGTTCTTC	CASRSPAGGARNEQFF
TRBV5-4	NA	TRBJ2-5	once	TGTGCCAGCAGCCCAAGACAGCAAGAGACCCAGTACTTC	CASSPRQQETQYF
TRBV7-3	TRBD2	TRBJ2-7	NA	TGTGCCAGCAGCTTAGGGGCTAGCGGGGTCTACGAGCAGTACTTC	CASSLGASGVYEQYF
TRBV6-1	NA	TRBJ2-7	NA	TGTGCCAGCAGTGGTTTGGCTTACTCCTACGAGCAGTACTTC	CASSGLAYSYEQYF
TRBV5-6	TRBD1	TRBJ1-3	once	TGTGCCAGCAGCGGAACAGGGGGAAACTCTGGAAACACCATATATTTT	CASSGTGGNSGNTIYF
TRBV5-8	NA	TRBJ2-7	NA	TGTGCCAGCGGGTCGAGAAGGCGGGGAGACTCCTACGAGCAGTACTTC	CASGSRRRGDSYEQYF
TRBV27	NA	TRBJ1-4	NA	TGTGCCAGCAGCCCTCAGGGGCCCACTAATGAAAAACTGTTTTTT	CASSPQGPTNEKLFF
TRBV6-6	NA	TRBJ1-5	few	TGTGCCAGCAGTTACTCGCGGGTAGGTAATCAGCCCCAGCATTTT	CASSYSRVGNQPQHF
TRBV5-4	NA	TRBJ2-2	NA	TGTGCCAGCAGCTTGCGCCGGACTTTCACCGGGGAGCTGTTTTTT	CASSLRRTFTGELFF
TRBV7-9	NA	TRBJ2-6	NA	TGTGCCAGCAGCTTACGGTCTGGGGCCAACGTCCTGACTTTC	CASSLRSGANVLTF
TRBV6-1	TRBD1	TRBJ1-5	NA	TGTGCCAGCAGCGGGACAGGGGGGGGAACGCCCCAGCATTTT	CASSGTGGGTPQHF
TRBV27	NA	TRBJ2-7	NA	TGTGCCAGCAGTTTTTTAGGGACATCCTACGAGCAGTACTTC	CASSFLGTSYEQYF
TRBV19	TRBD2	TRBJ2-7	NA	TGTGCCAGTAGTACGACTAGCAGTACCTACGAGCAGTACTTC	CASSTTSSTYEQYF
TRBV10-3	NA	TRBJ1-1	once	TGTGCCATCAGTGAAATAGAGAAGAACACTGAAGCTTTCTTT	CAISEIEKNTEAFF
TRBV7-8	TRBD1	TRBJ1-2	NA	TGTGCCAGCAGCAAAGGACAGGGGGAAGATGGCTACACCTTC	CASSKGQGEDGYTF
TRBV5-1	NA	TRBJ1-5	NA	TGCGCCAGCAGCGCAGACCCAGGGGGCAATCAGCCCCAGCATTTT	CASSADPGGNQPQHF
TRBV7-9	TRBD2	TRBJ2-5	NA	TGTGCCAGCAGCTCGGGACTAGCGGCCTCCACGGAGACCCAGTACTTC	CASSSGLAASTETQYF
TRBV7-2	TRBD2	TRBJ2-3	NA	TGTGCCAGCAGCCCTAACTCACGCGGGGGGGCCGCAGATACGCAGTATTTT	CASSPNSRGGAADTQYF
TRBV2	TRBD2	TRBJ2-1	NA	TGTGCCAGCAGTGGTGGGAGGGTTTTCGATGAGCAGTTCTTC	CASSGGRVFDEQFF
TRBV15	TRBD2	TRBJ2-3	NA	TGTGCCACCAGCAGAGATAGCGGGCAGGTTACAGATACGCAGTATTTT	CATSRDSGQVTDTQYF
TRBV5-1	NA	TRBJ2-1	NA	TGCGCCAGCAGCTTGGTCGATGGGGGGTCGAATGAGCAGTTCTTC	CASSLVDGGSNEQFF
TRBV4-2	TRBD2	TRBJ2-3	few	TGTGCCAGCAGCCAGATAGCGGGTTCTAGCACAGATACGCAGTATTTT	CASSQIAGSSTDTQYF
TRBV7-9	NA	TRBJ1-5	NA	TGTGCCAGCAGCTTAGGACAGTCCAATCAGCCCCAGCATTTT	CASSLGQSNQPQHF
TRBV6-5	NA	TRBJ1-2	NA	TGTGCTTCCACAGGGAATGGCTACACCTTC	CASTGNGYTF
TRBV7-9	TRBD1	TRBJ2-7	NA	TGTGCCAGCAGCCCGAGGACAGGTTCTCTCTACGAGCAGTACTTC	CASSPRTGSLYEQYF
TRBV5-4	TRBD1	TRBJ1-4	NA	TGTGCCAGCAGCCCGAGACAGGGTGGAAAACTGTTTTTT	CASSPRQGGKLFF
TRBV19	TRBD1	TRBJ2-7	NA	TGTGCCAGTGGGACAGGGGGCCACTTTGAGGAGCAGTACTTC	CASGTGGHFEEQYF
TRBV6-5	NA	TRBJ2-1	few	TGTGCCAGCAGAAACGGACAGTACACCTACAATGAGCAGTTCTTC	CASRNGQYTYNEQFF
TRBV28	TRBD1	TRBJ1-2	few	TGTGCCAGCAGTGCAGGGTCCAGACAGGGGGTTCTACTTGGCTACACCTTC	CASSAGSRQGVLLGYTF
TRBV19	TRBD1	TRBJ2-1	once	TGTGCCAGTAGAGACATCAGGGGGCCAACGAACAATGAGCAGTTCTTC	CASRDIRGPTNNEQFF
TRBV7-9	TRBD1	TRBJ1-5	NA	TGTTCCAGCAGCGATCGGACAGGGGGCAATCAGCCCCAGCATTTT	CSSSDRTGGNQPQHF
TRBV6-1	TRBD1	TRBJ2-2	once	TGTGCCAGCAGTGAGTGGGACAGGCAACGAGCGGGGGAGCTGTTTTTT	CASSEWDRQRAGELFF
TRBV5-1	TRBD1	TRBJ2-5	NA	TGCGCCAGCAGCTTGGGGACAGGAGAAGAGACCCAGTACTTC	CASSLGTGEETQYF
TRBV11-2	NA	TRBJ2-7	NA	TGTGCCAGCAGCGTTAGTCTGTCCTACGAGCAGTACTTC	CASSVSLSYEQYF
TRBV7-3	TRBD1	TRBJ2-2	NA	TGTGCCAGCAGCCAAACAACAGGGGTAACCGGGGAGCTGTTTTTT	CASSQTTGVTGELFF
TRBV9	TRBD1	TRBJ2-7	NA	TGTGCCAGCAGCCCCACCCCGGGACAGAGGAAGCAGTACTTC	CASSPTPGQRKQYF
TRBV6-5	NA	TRBJ1-2	NA	TGTGCCAGCAAAGTCGGCAGGCTAAACTATGGCTACACCTTC	CASKVGRLNYGYTF
TRBV25-1	TRBD1	TRBJ2-7	NA	TGTGCCAGCAGACCAGGACAGGGCGAGACTTACGAGCAGTACTTC	CASRPGQGETYEQYF
TRBV2	TRBD1	TRBJ1-4	NA	TGTGCCAGCAGTGAAGCGCCGGGACAGGGGTATGAAAAACTGTTTTTT	CASSEAPGQGYEKLFF
TRBV28	NA	TRBJ2-7	NA	TGTGCCAGCACCCAAGCGGGTCCGCCCTACGAGCAGTACTTC	CASTQAGPPYEQYF
TRBV4-1	TRBD1	TRBJ1-5	NA	TGCGCCAGCAGCCACCCTTACACACAGGGGGTGGTTCAGCCCCAGCATTTT	CASSHPYTQGVVQPQHF
TRBV4-1	NA	TRBJ2-6	NA	TGCGCCAGCAGCCAGCAAGCGGGTAGGGAGGCTGGGGCCAACGTCCTGACTTTC	CASSQQAGREAGANVLTF
TRBV28	NA	TRBJ2-7	NA	TGTGCCAGCAGTTCGACATCCTACGAGCAGTACTTC	CASSSTSYEQYF
TRBV19	NA	TRBJ1-6	NA	TGTGCCAGTAGTATCCGATCGGCAGGGATTTTGCCACCCCTCCACTTT	CASSIRSAGILPPLHF
TRBV2	NA	TRBJ2-1	NA	TGTGCCAGCAGTTTACCGGACTTGAGCTCCTACAATGAGCAGTTCTTC	CASSLPDLSSYNEQFF
TRBV2	NA	TRBJ1-2	once	TGTGCCAGCAGTGAAGTGCGGGGCTACACCTTC	CASSEVRGYTF